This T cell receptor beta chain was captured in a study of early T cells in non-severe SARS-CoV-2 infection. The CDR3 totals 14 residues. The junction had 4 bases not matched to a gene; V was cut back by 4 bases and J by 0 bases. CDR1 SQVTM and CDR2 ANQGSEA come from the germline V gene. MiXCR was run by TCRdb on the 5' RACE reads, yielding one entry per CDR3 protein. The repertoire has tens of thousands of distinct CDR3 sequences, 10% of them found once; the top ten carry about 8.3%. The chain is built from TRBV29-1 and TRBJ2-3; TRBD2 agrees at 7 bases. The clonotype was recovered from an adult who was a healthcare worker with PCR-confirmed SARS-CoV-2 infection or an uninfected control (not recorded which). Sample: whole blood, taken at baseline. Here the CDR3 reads CSVVAGDSTDTQYF. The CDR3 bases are TGCAGCGTTGTGGCGGGGGATAGCACAGATACGCAGTATTTT.